The TCR beta chain described here comes from a study of molecular identifiers for immune sequencing clone quantification. Study overall: Five portions were made in replicates from RNA of approximately 22,000 or 94,000 naive CD8 cells, and four underwent sequencing.

TCRdb used MiXCR to reprocess the PCR reads, holding one entry per CDR3 protein. The table has some 650,000 distinct CDR3 sequences, about 20% seen once. The CDR3 covers 12 residues. Germline assignment: CDR1 SQVTM and CDR2 ANQGSEA. Trimming took 7 bases from V and 5 from J; bases not matched to a gene: 6. This clonotype was counted at least ten times. The sequenced sample consisted of naive CD8+ T cells from blood, with Jurkat cell RNA spiked in. Subset denoted: FACS-sorted CD8+CD4-CCR7+CD45RA+ naive T cells. The gene calls are TRBV29-1 and TRBJ2-7, with TRBD1 identical over 9 bases. This TCR came from a human donor in good health. Some libraries in this study had Jurkat cell RNA spiked in. The CDR3 region is CSGGQGNHEQYF. CDR3 bases: TGCAGCGGAGGACAGGGGAACCACGAGCAGTACTTC.